The clone carrying this T cell receptor (beta chain) was detected many times. The antigen remains undetermined. TCRdb reanalysed the 5' RACE reads using MiXCR and keeps one entry per CDR3 protein. The sample holds 150,000 to 200,000 distinct CDR3 sequences, approximately 9.9% seen once. The sample belongs to a study of T cells after yellow fever vaccination. Points from the study as a whole: The secondary response showed a weaker magnitude and a faster peak, day 5 versus 15. Reappearance after the booster was observed for most primary-vaccination clones (about 96% CD4, more than 70% CD8).

This CDR3 is 16 amino acids long. This clonotype was obtained from a man between 18 and 35 years old who received the YFV17D yellow fever vaccine. The sequencing here drew on CD8+ T cells sorted from PBMCs, taken 45 days after the yellow fever booster vaccination. V and J are TRBV21-1 and TRBJ2-3; the table assigns TRBD1, which was not confirmed against the DNA. TRBV21-1 is termed a pseudogene. The CDR3 protein is CASSTPLGGSRDTQYF. In DNA form, the CDR3 reads TGTGCCAGCAGCACCCCCTTGGGGGGGAGTCGAGATACGCAGTATTTT.